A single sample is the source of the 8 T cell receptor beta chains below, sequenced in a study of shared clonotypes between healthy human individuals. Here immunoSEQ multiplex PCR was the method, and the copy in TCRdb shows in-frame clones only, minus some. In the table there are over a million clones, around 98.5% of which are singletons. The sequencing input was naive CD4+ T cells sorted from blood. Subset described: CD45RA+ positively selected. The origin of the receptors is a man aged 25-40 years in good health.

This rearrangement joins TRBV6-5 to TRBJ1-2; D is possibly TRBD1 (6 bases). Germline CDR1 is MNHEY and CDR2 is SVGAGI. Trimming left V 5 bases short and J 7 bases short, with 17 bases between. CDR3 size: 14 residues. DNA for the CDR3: TGTGCCAGCAGTGGCGGGTCGGGGGGCGGTGGCTACACCTTC. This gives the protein CASSGGSGGGGYTF.

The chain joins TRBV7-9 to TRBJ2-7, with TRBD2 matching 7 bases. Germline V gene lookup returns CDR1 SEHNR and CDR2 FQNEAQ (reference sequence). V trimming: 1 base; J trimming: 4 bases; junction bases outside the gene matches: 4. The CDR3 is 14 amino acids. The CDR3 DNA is TGTGCCAGCAGCTTAGACGGGAGGATGTACGAGCAGTACTTC. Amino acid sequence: CASSLDGRMYEQYF.

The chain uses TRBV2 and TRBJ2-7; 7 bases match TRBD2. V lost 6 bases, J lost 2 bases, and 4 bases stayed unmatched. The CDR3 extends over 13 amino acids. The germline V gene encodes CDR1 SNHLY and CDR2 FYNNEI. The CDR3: CASRVAGPYEQYF. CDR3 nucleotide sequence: TGTGCCAGCAGGGTAGCGGGCCCCTACGAGCAGTACTTC.

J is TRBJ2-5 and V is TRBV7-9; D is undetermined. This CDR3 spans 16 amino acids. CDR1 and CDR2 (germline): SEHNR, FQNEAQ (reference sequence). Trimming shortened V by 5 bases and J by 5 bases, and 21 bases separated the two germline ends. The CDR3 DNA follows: TGTGCCAGCAGCACCCAATTTCCATTTTCTGGGGAGACCCAGTACTTC. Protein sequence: CASSTQFPFSGETQYF.

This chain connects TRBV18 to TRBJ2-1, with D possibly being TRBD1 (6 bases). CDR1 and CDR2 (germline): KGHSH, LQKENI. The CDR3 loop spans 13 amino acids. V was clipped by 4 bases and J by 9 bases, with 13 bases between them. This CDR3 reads CASSRDGTIEQFF. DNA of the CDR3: TGTGCCAGCTCACGGGACGGGACAATTGAGCAGTTCTTC.

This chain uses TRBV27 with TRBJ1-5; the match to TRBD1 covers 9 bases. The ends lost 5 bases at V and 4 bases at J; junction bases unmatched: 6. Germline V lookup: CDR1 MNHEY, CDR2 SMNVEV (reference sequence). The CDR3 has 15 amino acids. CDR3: CASSTGGRRNQPQHF. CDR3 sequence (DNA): TGTGCCAGCAGTACAGGGGGCAGACGGAATCAGCCCCAGCATTTT.

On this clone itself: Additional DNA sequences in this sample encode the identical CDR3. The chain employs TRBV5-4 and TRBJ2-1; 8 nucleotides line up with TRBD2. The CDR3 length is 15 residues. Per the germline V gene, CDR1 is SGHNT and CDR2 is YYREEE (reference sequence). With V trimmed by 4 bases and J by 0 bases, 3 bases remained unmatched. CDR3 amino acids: CASSPSGSSYNEQFF. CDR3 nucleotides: TGTGCCAGCAGCCCCAGCGGGAGCTCCTACAATGAGCAGTTCTTC.

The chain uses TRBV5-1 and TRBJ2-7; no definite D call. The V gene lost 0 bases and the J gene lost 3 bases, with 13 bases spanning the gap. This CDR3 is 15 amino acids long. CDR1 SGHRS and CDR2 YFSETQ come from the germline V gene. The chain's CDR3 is CASSLDGSNIYEQYF. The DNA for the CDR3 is TGCGCCAGCAGCTTGGATGGTAGTAATATCTACGAGCAGTACTTC.